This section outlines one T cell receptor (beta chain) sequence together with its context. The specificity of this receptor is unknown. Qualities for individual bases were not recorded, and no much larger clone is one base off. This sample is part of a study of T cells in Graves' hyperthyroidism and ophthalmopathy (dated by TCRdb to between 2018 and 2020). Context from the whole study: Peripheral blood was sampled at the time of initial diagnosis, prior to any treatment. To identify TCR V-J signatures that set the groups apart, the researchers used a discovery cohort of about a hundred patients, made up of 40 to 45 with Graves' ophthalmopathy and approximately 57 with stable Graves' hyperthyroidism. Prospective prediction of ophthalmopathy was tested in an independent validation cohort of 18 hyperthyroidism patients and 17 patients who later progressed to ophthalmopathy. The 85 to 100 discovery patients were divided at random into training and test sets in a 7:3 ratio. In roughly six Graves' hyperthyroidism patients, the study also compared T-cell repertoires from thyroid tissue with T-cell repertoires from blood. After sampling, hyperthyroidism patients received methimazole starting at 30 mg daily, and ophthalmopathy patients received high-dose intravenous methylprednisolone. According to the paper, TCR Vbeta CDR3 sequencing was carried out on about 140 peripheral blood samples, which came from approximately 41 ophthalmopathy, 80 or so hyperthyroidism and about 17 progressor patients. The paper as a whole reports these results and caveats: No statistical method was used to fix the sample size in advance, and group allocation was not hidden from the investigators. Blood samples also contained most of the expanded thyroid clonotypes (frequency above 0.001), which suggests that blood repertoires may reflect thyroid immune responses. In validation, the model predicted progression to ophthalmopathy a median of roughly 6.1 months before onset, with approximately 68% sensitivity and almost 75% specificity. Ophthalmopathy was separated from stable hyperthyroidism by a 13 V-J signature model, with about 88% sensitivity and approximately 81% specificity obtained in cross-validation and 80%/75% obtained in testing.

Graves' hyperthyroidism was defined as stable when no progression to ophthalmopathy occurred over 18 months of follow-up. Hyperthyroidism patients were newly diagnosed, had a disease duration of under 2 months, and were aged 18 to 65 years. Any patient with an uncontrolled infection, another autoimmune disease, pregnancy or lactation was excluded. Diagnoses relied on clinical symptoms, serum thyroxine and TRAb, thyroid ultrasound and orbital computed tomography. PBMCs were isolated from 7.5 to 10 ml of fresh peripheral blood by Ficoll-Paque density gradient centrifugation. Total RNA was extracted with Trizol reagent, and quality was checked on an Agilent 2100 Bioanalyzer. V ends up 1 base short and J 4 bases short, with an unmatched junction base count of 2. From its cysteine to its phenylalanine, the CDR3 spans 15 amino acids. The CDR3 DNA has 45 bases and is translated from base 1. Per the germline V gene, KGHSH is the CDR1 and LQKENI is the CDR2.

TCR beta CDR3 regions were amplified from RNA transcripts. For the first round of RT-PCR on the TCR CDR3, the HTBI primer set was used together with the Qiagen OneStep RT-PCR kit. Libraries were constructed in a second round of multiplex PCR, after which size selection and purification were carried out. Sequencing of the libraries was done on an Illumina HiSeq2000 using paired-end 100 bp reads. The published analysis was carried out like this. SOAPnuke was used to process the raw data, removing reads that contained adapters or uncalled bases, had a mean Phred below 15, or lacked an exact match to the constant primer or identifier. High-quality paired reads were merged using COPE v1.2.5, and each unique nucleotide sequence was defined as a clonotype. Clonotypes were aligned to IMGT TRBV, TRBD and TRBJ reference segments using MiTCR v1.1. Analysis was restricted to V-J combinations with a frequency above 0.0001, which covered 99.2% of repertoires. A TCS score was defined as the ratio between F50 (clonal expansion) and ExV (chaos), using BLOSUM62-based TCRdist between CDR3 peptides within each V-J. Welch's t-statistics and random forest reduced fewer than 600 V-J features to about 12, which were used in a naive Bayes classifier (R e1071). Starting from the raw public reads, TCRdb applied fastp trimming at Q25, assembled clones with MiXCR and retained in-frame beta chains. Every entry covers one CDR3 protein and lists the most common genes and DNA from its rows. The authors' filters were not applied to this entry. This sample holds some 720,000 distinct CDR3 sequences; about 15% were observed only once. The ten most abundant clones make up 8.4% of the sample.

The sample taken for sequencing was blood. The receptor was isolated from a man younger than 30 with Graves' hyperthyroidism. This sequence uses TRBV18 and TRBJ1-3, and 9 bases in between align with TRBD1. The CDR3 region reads CASSPQQGAGNTIYF. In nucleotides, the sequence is TGTGCCAGCTCACCACAACAGGGGGCCGGAAACACCATATATTTT.